This T cell receptor (beta chain) appears in the sequencing data of a study of identical twins. This CDR3 contains 17 residues. Looked up from germline, CDR1 is SEHNR and CDR2 is FQNEAQ (reference sequence). V trimming: 4 bases; J trimming: 3 bases; junction bases outside the gene matches: 9. Overall study findings and caveats: Twin pairs had excess sharing that was weaker in beta out-of-frame sequences. Among monozygotic twins, out-of-frame TCR alpha sharing exceeded what models predicted. There is a chance that invariant MAIT and iNKT cells partially muddied zero-insertion analyses.

TCRdb processed the 5' RACE reads anew with MiXCR; each CDR3 protein has one entry. Among approximately 1.8 million distinct CDR3 sequences listed, around 29% were seen once. This clonotype has just a few counts. Its matching antigen is unknown. This sequence was found in a newborn girl in good health. The V gene is TRBV7-9, the J gene TRBJ1-4; 9 nucleotides line up with TRBD1. What was sequenced was cord blood. The CDR3, as DNA: TGTGCCAGCAGCTCATGGGGGAGACAGGGGGCTAATGAAAAACTGTTTTTT. Protein product: CASSSWGRQGANEKLFF.